Given below is one TCR beta chain in context. Compared with the rest of its sample, this clonotype is medium-sized (0.01 to 0.1%). Its target antigen remains unknown. Base qualities were left out, and no much larger clone turns up one base away. Expansion of CD8+CD57+ cells had been shown by flow cytometry in the patients chosen for sequencing. Severe acquired aplastic anemia was diagnosed in all patients according to International Study of Aplastic Anemia and Agranulocytosis and Camitta criteria. No therapy had been received by the patients at the time of blood sampling. In this study, sorted CD4+ and CD8+ T cells from the blood of healthy subjects and of severe aplastic anemia patients had their TCR repertoires deep-sequenced. In the USA, patient enrollment took place under clinicaltrials.gov protocols 00001620, 01623167, 00001397, 00071045, 00081523 and 00961064. Ficoll-Paque density gradient centrifugation was used to isolate peripheral blood mononuclear cells. Before DNA extraction, CD4+ and CD8+ T cells were sorted with FACS or magnetic beads.

The data stem from a study of CD8+CD57+ T cells in acquired aplastic anemia listed by TCRdb under 2018. In the study overall: DNA extracted from sorted CD4+ and CD8+ cells had a mean of around 3 ug, with a range of about 0.19 to 30 ug. CD8+CD57+ expansion was defined as a frequency above the mean frequency observed in healthy subjects. On the study overall, not on this receptor specifically: Approximately 31 CD8+ CDR3 sequences were found in both patients and controls but appeared to be highly expressed in patients and within the immunodominant clones of the patients. CD8+ Simpson's diversity did not differ significantly between patients and healthy controls (P=0.060).

TCR beta VDJ combination and CDR3 sequence profiling used genomic DNA as the template. An Illumina HiSeq 2000 was used for TCR repertoire sequencing. Per the original workflow: Repertoires were assessed using TRBV/TRBJ rearrangement plots, CDR3 size and DJ length profiles, and Simpson's diversity index. The most abundant DNA sequence in the deep sequencing data was defined as the immunodominant clone. CDR3 amino acid sequences were screened for sharing across subjects and were compared with published repertoires and the VDJdb database. The public reads were reanalyzed by TCRdb: fastp trimming at Q25, MiXCR alignment, in-frame beta chains only. Each entry is one CDR3 protein sequence, shown with its most common DNA and genes. TCRdb's processing, not the study's, gives the V and J calls here. The sample contains about 180,000 distinct CDR3 sequences, about three fifths of them found a single time. The top ten clones comprise more than 40% of the sample.

From the cysteine through the phenylalanine, the CDR3 covers 15 amino acids. Just the 45-base CDR3 DNA is kept, in frame starting at base 1. In the germline V gene, CDR1 corresponds to MGHDK and CDR2 to SYGVNS. V ends up 4 bases short and J 3 bases short, with an unmatched junction base count of 7. Sequencing used sorted CD4+, CD8+, or CD8+CD57+ T cells (not recorded which) from PBMCs. Recombination connected TRBV25-1 to TRBJ2-7; 9 nucleotides in the junction match TRBD1. The origin of this receptor is a human donor with aplastic anemia. The CDR3 sequence is CASSVSLGQGYEQYF. The nucleotide sequence is TGTGCCAGCAGTGTATCCCTGGGACAGGGCTACGAGCAGTACTTC.